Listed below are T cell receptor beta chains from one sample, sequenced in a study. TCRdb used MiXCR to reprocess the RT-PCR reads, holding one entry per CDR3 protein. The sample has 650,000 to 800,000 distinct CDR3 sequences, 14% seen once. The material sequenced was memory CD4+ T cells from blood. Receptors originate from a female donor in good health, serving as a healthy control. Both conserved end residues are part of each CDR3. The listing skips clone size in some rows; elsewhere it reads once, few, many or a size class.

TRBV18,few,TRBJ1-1,CASSPLGRDRGSNTEAFF
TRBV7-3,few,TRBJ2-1,CASSPTGPGEQFF
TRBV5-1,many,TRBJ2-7,CASSERGAGAYEQYF
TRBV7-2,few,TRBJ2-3,CASSRLMRDTQYF
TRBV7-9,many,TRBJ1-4,CASSLGGTTGMFF
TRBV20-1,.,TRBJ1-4,CSASGQATTGEKLFF
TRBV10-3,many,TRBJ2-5,CAISERGEETQYF
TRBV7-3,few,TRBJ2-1,CASSSKTGGGEQFF
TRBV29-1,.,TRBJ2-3,CSVTPQGTDTQYF
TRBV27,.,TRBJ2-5,CASSPRDRTFETQYF
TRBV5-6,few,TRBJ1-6,CASSLVLVGQNSPLHF
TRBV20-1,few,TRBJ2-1,CSASQGDNEQFF
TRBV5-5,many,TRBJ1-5,CASSLYKNQPQHF
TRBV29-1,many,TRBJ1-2,CSVGQGQDYGYTF
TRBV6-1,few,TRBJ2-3,CASLLGPSTDTQYF
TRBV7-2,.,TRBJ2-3,CASSLAGLIDTQYF
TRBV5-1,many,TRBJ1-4,CASSLVGPSEKLFF
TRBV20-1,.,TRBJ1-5,CSVARGNQPQHF
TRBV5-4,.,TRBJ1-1,CASSPLMGRANTEAFF
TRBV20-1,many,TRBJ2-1,CSATGLVIWEQFF
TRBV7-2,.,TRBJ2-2,CASSVLNRELFF
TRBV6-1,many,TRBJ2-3,CASSAGQGTDTQYF
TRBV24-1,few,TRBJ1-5,CATSPDGTNQPQHF
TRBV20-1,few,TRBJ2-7,CSVPPGTGWYEQYF
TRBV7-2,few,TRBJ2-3,CASSWSGGSADTQYF
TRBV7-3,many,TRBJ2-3,CASSVTGGFDTQYF
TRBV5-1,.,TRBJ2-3,CASRLSGISTDTQYF
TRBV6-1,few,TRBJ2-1,CASSVVEVAGGPLSYNEQFF
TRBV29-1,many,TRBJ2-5,CSVGQGAETQYF
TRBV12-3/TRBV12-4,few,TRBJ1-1,CASSLADSRTEAFF
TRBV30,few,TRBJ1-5,CAWSPTQNQPQHF
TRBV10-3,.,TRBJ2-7,CAISWTSGNYEQYF
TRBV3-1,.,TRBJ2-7,CASSQGTSGIYEQYF